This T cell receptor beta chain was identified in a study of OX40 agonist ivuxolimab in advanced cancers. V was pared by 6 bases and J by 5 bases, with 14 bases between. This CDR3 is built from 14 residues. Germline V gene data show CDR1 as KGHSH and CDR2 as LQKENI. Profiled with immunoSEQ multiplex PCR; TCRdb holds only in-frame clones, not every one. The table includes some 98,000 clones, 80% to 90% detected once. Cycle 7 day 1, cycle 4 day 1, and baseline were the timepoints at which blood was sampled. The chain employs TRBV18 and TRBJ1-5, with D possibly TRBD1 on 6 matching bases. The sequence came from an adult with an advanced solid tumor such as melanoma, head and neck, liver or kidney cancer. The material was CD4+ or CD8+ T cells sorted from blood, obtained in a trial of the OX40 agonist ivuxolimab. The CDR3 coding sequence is TGTGCCAGCTCCATGGCAGGGGTCGATCAGCCCCAGCATTTT. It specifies CASSMAGVDQPQHF.